A single sample is the source of the 27 T cell receptor beta chains below, sequenced in a study of blood T cell repertoires in COVID-19. Sequencing was performed with immunoSEQ multiplex PCR; in TCRdb, only in-frame clones are kept and a portion is missing. The table shows some 400,000 clones, with around nine tenths occurring only once. The sequencing sample was made of PBMCs or T cells enriched from blood (not recorded which). The receptor set was obtained from a woman between 25 and 40 years old who had recovered from COVID-19.

The genes are TRBV9 and TRBJ2-7; a weak D match, TRBD2 (5 bases). CDR3 length: 15 amino acids. Per the germline V gene, CDR1 is SGDLS and CDR2 is YYNGEE. The ends were cut back, 0 bases at V and 2 bases at J, with 12 bases in the middle. CDR3 sequence: CASSVGGGFPYEQYF. CDR3 nucleotides: TGTGCCAGCAGCGTAGGAGGAGGTTTTCCCTACGAGCAGTACTTC.

The rearrangement uses TRBV7-9 and TRBJ1-1; D remains ambiguous. The CDR3 length is 14 residues. V gave up 5 bases and J gave up 8 bases, with 18 bases separating them. Germline V CDR1 and CDR2: SEHNR, FQNEAQ (reference sequence). CDR3 DNA sequence: TGTGCCAGCAGCCGACGGGATGGGCGCTTCGAAGCTTTCTTT. Its translation is CASSRRDGRFEAFF. The whole variable domain, remainder taken from reference TRBV7-9 and TRBJ1-1, is DTGVSQNPRHKITKRGQNVTFRCDPISEHNRLYWYRQTLGQGPEFLTYFQNEAQLEKSRLLSDRFSAERPKGSFSTLEIQRTEQGDSAMYLCASSRRDGRFEAFFGQGTRLTVV.

The chain has TRBV14 and TRBJ1-4; TRBD1 matches at 11 bases. The CDR3 runs 15 residues. The J segment lost 7 bases and the V segment lost 4 bases, leaving 5 bases of the junction unmatched. Germline V gene sequence: CDR1 SGHDN, CDR2 FVKESK. In DNA, the CDR3 is TGTGCCAGCAGCCTATCGGGACAGGGGGTTGAAAAACTGTTTTTT. Translated, it gives CASSLSGQGVEKLFF.

V gene TRBV7-2 combines with J gene TRBJ1-2; D ambiguous. Trimming left V 5 bases short and J 5 bases short, with 12 bases between. CDR3 length: 13 amino acids. Per the germline V gene, CDR1 is SGHTA and CDR2 is FQGNSA. The CDR3 bases are TGTGCCAGCAGCAAAATCACAGCTTATGGCTACACCTTC. Protein product: CASSKITAYGYTF.

The chain recombines TRBV7-2 with TRBJ1-3, with TRBD1 matching over 11 bases. There are 16 residues in the CDR3. Per germline, CDR1 SGHTA and CDR2 FQGNSA. V lost 1 base to trimming and J lost 8 bases; unmatched junction nucleotides: 7. The CDR3, as DNA: TGTGCCAGCAGCTTAGGCCCAACGGGACAGGGGGACACCATATATTTT. Protein: CASSLGPTGQGDTIYF.

This clone was counted once. This chain links TRBV29-1 with TRBJ2-7; 16 positions agree with TRBD2. The CDR3 runs to 16 residues. CDR1 and CDR2 (germline): SQVTM, ANQGSEA. With 6 bases clipped from V and 0 bases from J, the junction kept 5 bases outside the gene matches. The CDR3 coding sequence is TGCAGCGTCGTGGGGACTAGCGGGGGGGACTCCTACGAGCAGTACTTC. Its protein product is CSVVGTSGGDSYEQYF.

This chain uses TRBV7-9 with TRBJ2-1; TRBD1 matches 10 bases. The V gene's germline CDR1 is SEHNR and CDR2 FQNEAQ (reference sequence). V shed 1 base, J shed 6 bases, and the junction held 9 bases outside the gene matches. The length of the CDR3 is 17 residues. CDR3 sequence: CASSLVLRQGAGNEQFF. CDR3 DNA sequence: TGTGCCAGCAGCTTAGTACTGCGACAGGGGGCTGGCAATGAGCAGTTCTTC.

The chain is built from TRBV24-1 and TRBJ2-1, with 7 bases lining up with TRBD2. Per the germline V gene, CDR1 is KGHDR and CDR2 is SFDVKD. V shed 5 bases, J shed 9 bases, and the junction held 12 bases outside the gene matches. The CDR3 spans 15 residues. The chain's CDR3 is CATSGAGKGTSEQFF. The CDR3, as DNA: TGTGCCACCAGTGGAGCGGGAAAGGGAACAAGTGAGCAGTTCTTC.

The sample holds a few counts of this clone. V is TRBV30 and J is TRBJ2-7; 12 positions match TRBD2. CDR3 length: 14 amino acids. The J segment lost 3 bases and the V segment lost 0 bases, leaving 0 bases of the junction unmatched. Germline values: CDR1 GTSNPN, CDR2 SVGIG (reference sequence). In DNA, the CDR3 is TGTGCCTGGAGTGTACTAGCGGGGGGCTACGAGCAGTACTTC. Translated, it gives CAWSVLAGGYEQYF.

The chain has TRBV19 and TRBJ2-1; the D gene is possibly TRBD2 (5 bases). Germline V gene lookup returns CDR1 LNHDA and CDR2 SQIVND (reference sequence). Trimming removed 7 bases at V and 12 bases at J, with 19 bases between. The CDR3 runs to 13 residues. The CDR3 nucleotides read TGTGCCAGTAAGCCGGGATCTCAGAGAGGGCAGTTCTTC. It yields the protein CASKPGSQRGQFF.

The chain recombines TRBV18 with TRBJ1-2, with 9 positions matching TRBD1. Trimming at V came to 3 bases and at J to 7 bases, leaving 15 bases not matched to a gene. Germline CDR1 and CDR2: KGHSH and LQKENI. This CDR3 spans 17 amino acids. CDR3 DNA: TGTGCCAGCTCACCGTATGGTCCGGGACAGGGTATTCTTGGCTACACCTTC. This gives the protein CASSPYGPGQGILGYTF. The full variable domain, completed using reference TRBV18 and TRBJ1-2, is NAGVMQNPRHLVRRRGQEARLRCSPMKGHSHVYWYRQLPEEGLKFMVYLQKENIIDESGMPKERFSAEFPKEGPSILRIQQVVRGDSAAYFCASSPYGPGQGILGYTFGSGTRLTVV.

The chain combines TRBV7-9 with TRBJ1-5; D is undetermined. Germline V lookup: CDR1 SEHNR, CDR2 FQNEAQ (reference sequence). Trimming took off 1 base at V and 3 bases at J, with 7 bases between the two ends. CDR3 length: 14 residues. The CDR3 sequence: CASSLGALNQPQHF. The DNA for the CDR3 is TGTGCCAGCAGCTTAGGGGCCCTCAATCAGCCCCAGCATTTT. The whole variable domain, remainder taken from reference TRBV7-9 and TRBJ1-5, is DTGVSQNPRHKITKRGQNVTFRCDPISEHNRLYWYRQTLGQGPEFLTYFQNEAQLEKSRLLSDRFSAERPKGSFSTLEIQRTEQGDSAMYLCASSLGALNQPQHFGDGTRLSIL.

The rearrangement joins TRBV4-1 to TRBJ1-6; D gene unclear. The germline V and J ends were trimmed by 0 bases and 12 bases, with 9 bases remaining between them. From germline, CDR1 is MGHRA and CDR2 YSYEKL. The CDR3 is 13 residues long. CDR3 sequence reads: CASSQDRGLPLHF. CDR3 DNA: TGCGCCAGCAGCCAAGATAGAGGTTTACCCCTCCACTTT.

The chain links TRBV6-4 to TRBJ2-3; TRBD2 is a possible D gene (6 bases). CDR3 length: 17 amino acids. The V and J ends lost 5 bases and 3 bases respectively, with 21 bases between them. The germline V gene encodes CDR1 MRHNA and CDR2 SNTAGT. The CDR3 sequence is CASSRAPTGGGTDTQYF. The CDR3 DNA is TGTGCCAGCAGTAGAGCACCCACAGGAGGAGGGACAGATACGCAGTATTTT.

This CDR3 reads CASGSAQGIANYGYTF. The CDR3 bases are TGTGCTAGTGGTTCAGCCCAGGGTATAGCTAACTATGGCTACACCTTC. V and J are TRBV12-5 and TRBJ1-2, with D possibly being TRBD1 (5 bases). CDR1 LGHNT and CDR2 FRNRAP come from the germline V gene. Trimming removed 4 bases from V and 0 bases from J, with 15 bases in between. The CDR3 runs 16 residues.

The chain uses TRBV9 and TRBJ2-7; no reliable D call. The CDR3 length is 13 residues. V was cut by 2 bases and J by 6 bases, with 12 bases left in between. Germline V gene lookup returns CDR1 SGDLS and CDR2 YYNGEE. The CDR3 bases are TGTGCCAGCAGCGTCAATGACCCGGGCGAGCAGTACTTC. Its protein product is CASSVNDPGEQYF. The full variable domain, its missing parts supplied by reference TRBV9 and TRBJ2-7, is DSGVTQTPKHLITATGQRVTLRCSPRSGDLSVYWYQQSLDQGLQFLIQYYNGEERAKGNILERFSAQQFPDLHSELNLSSLELGDSALYFCASSVNDPGEQYFGPGTRLTVT.

The rearrangement links TRBV18 to TRBJ2-6; a possible D gene is TRBD2 (5 bases). Germline CDR1 is KGHSH and CDR2 is LQKENI. The V gene lost 3 bases and the J gene lost 2 bases, with 11 bases spanning the gap. The CDR3 runs 16 residues. CDR3: CASSPSFGAGANVLTF. In DNA form, the CDR3 reads TGTGCCAGCTCACCCTCTTTCGGGGCTGGGGCCAACGTCCTGACTTTC.

The chain carries TRBV7-8 and TRBJ1-1; D is possibly TRBD1 (5 bases). Germline V CDR1 and CDR2: SGHVS, FQNEAQ. The CDR3 runs to 18 residues. Trimming removed 5 bases at V and 1 base at J, with 23 bases between. In DNA form, the CDR3 reads TGTGCCAGCAGCCGAGGAAGTTTAAGACAGTTTACGAACACTGAAGCTTTCTTT. Translation gives CASSRGSLRQFTNTEAFF.

About this clone: This specimen includes other DNA sequences encoding the same CDR3. V gene TRBV28 combines with J gene TRBJ1-5; D is unresolved. Trimming pared 2 bases from V and 6 bases from J, leaving 5 bases between. This CDR3 has 12 amino acids. The germline CDR1 and CDR2 sequences are MDHEN and SYDVKM. The CDR3 spells CASSLLRQPQHF. The CDR3 nucleotides read TGTGCCAGCAGTTTACTACGTCAGCCCCAGCATTTT.

This clone was counted once. The J gene is TRBJ1-1, the V gene TRBV5-4, with no clear D. V was clipped by 4 bases and J by 6 bases, with 13 bases between them. This CDR3 comprises 13 residues. Germline CDR1 and CDR2: SGHNT and YYREEE (reference sequence). Here the CDR3 DNA reads TGTGCCAGCAGCCAGGTTGGATACCCTGAAGCTTTCTTT. Amino acid sequence: CASSQVGYPEAFF.

The V and J genes are TRBV6-5 and TRBJ2-7; TRBD1 matches at 9 bases. V was clipped by 5 bases and J by 4 bases; unmatched bases: 6. The CDR3 length is 14 residues. CDR1 and CDR2 from the germline V gene are MNHEY and SVGAGI. The CDR3 DNA reads as TGTGCCAGCAGTCGACAGGGGGTTCTTTACGAGCAGTACTTC. Translated, it gives CASSRQGVLYEQYF.

For this clone: The sample has other DNA sequences that encode this CDR3 too. V is TRBV29-1 and J is TRBJ2-1; 9 positions agree with TRBD1. The CDR3 contains 13 residues. Germline loops: CDR1 SQVTM, CDR2 ANQGSEA. J lost 4 bases, V lost 3 bases, and 1 base had no gene match. The CDR3 DNA reads as TGCAGCGTTGAGACAGGGGGATACAATGAGCAGTTCTTC. Translated: CSVETGGYNEQFF.

This chain links TRBV30 with TRBJ1-6, with a possible D match to TRBD1 (5 bases). The CDR3 covers 13 residues. Deletions cut 8 bases from V and 4 bases from J, with 12 bases between. The germline gives CDR1 GTSNPN, CDR2 SVGIG (reference sequence). The CDR3 reads CAGHPSYNSPLHF. The CDR3 nucleotides are TGTGCCGGACACCCGAGTTATAATTCACCCCTCCACTTT.

The chain links TRBV5-5 to TRBJ1-5; unclear D gene. Trimming stripped 1 base from V and 9 bases from J, with 14 bases between. Germline CDR1 is SGHKS and CDR2 is YYEKEE (reference sequence). There are 14 residues in the CDR3. CDR3 nucleotide sequence: TGTGCCAGCAGCTTGAGCGGTGGGTTAGGGCCCCAGCATTTT. This translates into CASSLSGGLGPQHF. Full variable domain (outside the CDR3, taken from reference TRBV5-5 and TRBJ1-5): DAGVTQSPTHLIKTRGQQVTLRCSPISGHKSVSWYQQVLGQGPQFIFQYYEKEERGRGNFPDRFSARQFPNYSSELNVNALLLGDSALYLCASSLSGGLGPQHFGDGTRLSIL.

A single count supports this clone. The chain combines TRBV4-1 with TRBJ1-2; 10 nucleotides align to TRBD1. The length of the CDR3 is 14 residues. With 7 bases clipped from V and 2 bases from J, the junction kept 4 bases outside the gene matches. Germline lookup yields CDR1 MGHRA and CDR2 YSYEKL. In DNA form, the CDR3 reads TGCGCCAGCAAGGCGACAGGGGGCAACTATGGCTACACCTTC. This sequence encodes CASKATGGNYGYTF.

The chain uses TRBV5-1 and TRBJ1-1, with 7 bases lining up with TRBD1. From germline, CDR1 is SGHRS and CDR2 YFSETQ. V lost 3 bases and J lost 2; bases outside the gene matches: 4. This CDR3 comprises 14 residues. DNA of the CDR3: TGCGCCAGCAGCTGGGGACAGCGTAACACTGAAGCTTTCTTT. This sequence encodes CASSWGQRNTEAFF. Full variable domain (missing parts from reference TRBV5-1 and TRBJ1-1): KAGVTQTPRYLIKTRGQQVTLSCSPISGHRSVSWYQQTPGQGLQFLFEYFSETQRNKGNFPGRFSGRQFSNSRSEMNVSTLELGDSALYLCASSWGQRNTEAFFGQGTRLTVV.

The chain has TRBV6-5 and TRBJ2-7; a weak D match, TRBD2 (6 bases). The germline V gene has CDR1 MNHEY and CDR2 SVGAGI. V lost 3 bases and J lost 3, with 18 bases in between. The CDR3 runs to 16 residues. CDR3 bases: TGTGCCAGCAGTTATGATAGGACCCTGGGAGGCTACGAGCAGTACTTC. Translating it yields CASSYDRTLGGYEQYF.